One and the same sample provided the 7 T cell receptor beta chains below, sequenced in a study of shared clonotypes between healthy human individuals. Repertoires were generated with immunoSEQ multiplex PCR, while TCRdb's copy carries only in-frame clones and drops some. The sample has about 1,500,000 clones; roughly 95% are singletons. The sample was naive CD4+ T cells sorted from blood. The sample's subset: CD45RA+ positively selected. All receptors derive from a man aged 25-45 years in good health.

This chain joins TRBV29-1 and TRBJ2-3; 11 positions match TRBD1. V lost 4 bases to trimming and J lost 6 bases; unmatched junction nucleotides: 6. Germline CDR1 SQVTM, CDR2 ANQGSEA. CDR3 size: 14 residues. DNA of the CDR3: TGCAGCGTTGCCGCGGGACAGGGGGGTGATACGCAGTATTTT. This encodes CSVAAGQGGDTQYF.

This clone was detected only once. V gene TRBV28 combines with J gene TRBJ2-7; D gene uncertain. The CDR3 is made up of 14 amino acids. In germline, CDR1 is MDHEN, CDR2 SYDVKM. V was pared by 2 bases and J by 0 bases, with 8 bases between. The CDR3 spells CASSLQSPSYEQYF. The DNA for the CDR3 is TGTGCCAGCAGTTTACAATCCCCCTCCTACGAGCAGTACTTC.

As regards this clone: The junction shows a germline mismatch at one end, possibly a read error. The rearrangement joins TRBV11-2 to TRBJ2-5; 7 nucleotides line up with TRBD2. The CDR3 extends over 14 amino acids. Germline V gives CDR1 SGHAT, CDR2 FQNNGV. The CDR3 nucleotides read TGTGCCAGCAGCTTAGATAGTGGGGGGGTGACCAAGTACTTC. As protein: CASSLDSGGVTKYF.

The chain joins TRBV6-5 to TRBJ1-2, with D possibly matching TRBD1 (6 bases). V was trimmed by 8 bases and J by 14 bases, leaving 21 bases between them. The CDR3 contains 12 residues. Germline V gives CDR1 MNHEY, CDR2 SVGAGI. CDR3 coding DNA: TGTGCCAGCTATAACGGGGGCGCGATAGGGACCTTC. Protein sequence: CASYNGGAIGTF.

V is TRBV10-1 and J is TRBJ2-7; perhaps TRBD1 as D (5 bases). The CDR3 has 14 residues. V shed 3 bases and J shed 4 bases, with 13 bases lying between them. Per germline, CDR1 WNHNN and CDR2 SYGVQD (reference sequence). CDR3 sequence (DNA): TGCGCCAGCAGTGAAAGGGGATCGGTGTACGAGCAGTACTTC. This sequence encodes CASSERGSVYEQYF.

The chain has TRBV27 and TRBJ1-4; no firm D call. The V and J ends lost 3 bases and 8 bases respectively, with 16 bases between them. CDR1 and CDR2 (germline): MNHEY, SMNVEV (reference sequence). The CDR3 is 15 residues long. CDR3 DNA: TGTGCCAGCAGTTTGGTGAACCCAGGCGGAGAAAAACTGTTTTTT. As protein: CASSLVNPGGEKLFF.

V gene TRBV7-3 combines with J gene TRBJ1-2, with a tentative D call TRBD1 (5 bases). The germline CDR1 and CDR2 sequences are SGHTA and FQGTGA. Trimming removed 5 bases at V and 0 bases at J, with 19 bases between. The CDR3 has 17 amino acids. Written as DNA, the CDR3 is TGTGCCAGCAGCCCATATGCCGCCGACAGAGCTAACTATGGCTACACCTTC. Its protein product is CASSPYAADRANYGYTF.